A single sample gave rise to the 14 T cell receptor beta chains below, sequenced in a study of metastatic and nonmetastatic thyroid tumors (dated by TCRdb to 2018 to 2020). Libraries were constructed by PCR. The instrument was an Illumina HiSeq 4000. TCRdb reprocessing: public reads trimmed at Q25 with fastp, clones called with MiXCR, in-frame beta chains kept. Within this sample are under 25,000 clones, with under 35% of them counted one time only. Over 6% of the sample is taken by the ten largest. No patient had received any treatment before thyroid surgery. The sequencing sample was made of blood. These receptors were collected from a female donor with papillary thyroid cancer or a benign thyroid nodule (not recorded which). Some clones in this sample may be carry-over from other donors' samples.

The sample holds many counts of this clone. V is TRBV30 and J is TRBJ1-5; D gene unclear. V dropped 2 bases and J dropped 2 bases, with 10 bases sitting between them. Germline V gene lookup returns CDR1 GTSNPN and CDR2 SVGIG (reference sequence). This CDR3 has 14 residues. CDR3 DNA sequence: TGTGCCTGGAGTCCTGGGATCGGCAATCAGCCCCAGCATTTT. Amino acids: CAWSPGIGNQPQHF.

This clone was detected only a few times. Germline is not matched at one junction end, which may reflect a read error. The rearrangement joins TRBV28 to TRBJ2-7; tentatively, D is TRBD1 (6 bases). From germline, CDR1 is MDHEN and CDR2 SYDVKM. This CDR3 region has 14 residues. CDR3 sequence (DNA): TGTGCCAGCACTTTATACAGGGACAACTCCGAGCAGTACTTC. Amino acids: CASTLYRDNSEQYF.

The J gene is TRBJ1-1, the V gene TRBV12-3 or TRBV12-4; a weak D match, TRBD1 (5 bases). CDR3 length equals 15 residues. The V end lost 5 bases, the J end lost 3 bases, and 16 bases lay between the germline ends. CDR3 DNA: TGTGCCAGCAGTATTACGGGGCGCGGGGACACTGAAGCTTTCTTT. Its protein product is CASSITGRGDTEAFF.

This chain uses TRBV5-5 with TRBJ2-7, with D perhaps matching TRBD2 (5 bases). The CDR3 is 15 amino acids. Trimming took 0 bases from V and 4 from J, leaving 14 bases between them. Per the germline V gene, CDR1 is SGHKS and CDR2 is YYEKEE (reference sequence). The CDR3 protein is CASSLARGSNYEQYF. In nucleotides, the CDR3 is TGTGCCAGCAGCTTGGCCCGGGGATCTAATTACGAGCAGTACTTC.

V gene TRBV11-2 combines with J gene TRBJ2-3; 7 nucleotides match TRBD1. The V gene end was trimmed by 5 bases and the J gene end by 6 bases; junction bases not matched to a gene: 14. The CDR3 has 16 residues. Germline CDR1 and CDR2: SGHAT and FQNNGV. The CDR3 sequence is CASSPGQLVGSDTQYF. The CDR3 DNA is TGTGCCAGCAGCCCGGGACAGCTGGTCGGGTCTGATACGCAGTATTTT. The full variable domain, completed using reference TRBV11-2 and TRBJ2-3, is EAGVAQSPRYKIIEKRQSVAFWCNPISGHATLYWYQQILGQGPKLLIQFQNNGVVDDSQLPKDRFSAERLKGVDSTLKIQPAKLEDSAVYLCASSPGQLVGSDTQYFGPGTRLTVL.

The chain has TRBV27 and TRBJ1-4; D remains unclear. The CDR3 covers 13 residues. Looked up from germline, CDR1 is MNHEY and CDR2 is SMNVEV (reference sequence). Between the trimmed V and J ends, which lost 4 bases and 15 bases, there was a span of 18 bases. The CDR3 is CASSSTSGQHMFF. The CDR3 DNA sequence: TGTGCCAGCAGTTCTACGAGTGGTCAGCATATGTTTTTT. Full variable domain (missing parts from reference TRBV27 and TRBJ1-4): EAQVTQNPRYLITVTGKKLTVTCSQNMNHEYMSWYRQDPGLGLRQIYYSMNVEVTDKGDVPEGYKVSRKEKRNFPLILESPSPNQTSLYFCASSSTSGQHMFFGSGTQLSVL.

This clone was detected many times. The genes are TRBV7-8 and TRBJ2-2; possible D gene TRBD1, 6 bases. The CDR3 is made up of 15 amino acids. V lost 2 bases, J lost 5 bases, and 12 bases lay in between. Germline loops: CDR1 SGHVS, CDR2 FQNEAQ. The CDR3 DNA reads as TGTGCCAGCAGCTTATCCCCAGGGGAGACCGGGGAGCTGTTTTTT. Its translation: CASSLSPGETGELFF.

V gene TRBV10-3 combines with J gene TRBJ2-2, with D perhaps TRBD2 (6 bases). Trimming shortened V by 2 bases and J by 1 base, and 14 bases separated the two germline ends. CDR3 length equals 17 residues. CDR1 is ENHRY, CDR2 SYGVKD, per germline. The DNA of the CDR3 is TGTGCCATCAGTGAGGCGGTACTAGCTGTGAACACCGGGGAGCTGTTTTTT. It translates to CAISEAVLAVNTGELFF.

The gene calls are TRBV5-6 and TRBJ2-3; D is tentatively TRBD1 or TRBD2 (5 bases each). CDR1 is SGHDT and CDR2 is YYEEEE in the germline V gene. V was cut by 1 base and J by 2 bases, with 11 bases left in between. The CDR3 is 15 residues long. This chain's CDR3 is CASSLQGVDTDTQYF. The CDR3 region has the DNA TGTGCCAGCAGCTTGCAGGGAGTTGACACAGATACGCAGTATTTT.

The CDR3 region has the DNA TGTGCCAGCAGCCTCACGGCGGAGCAGTACTTC. Its protein is CASSLTAEQYF. The chain combines TRBV12-3 or TRBV12-4 with TRBJ2-7; D ambiguous. CDR3 length equals 11 residues. Deletions cut 6 bases from V and 7 bases from J, with 10 bases between.

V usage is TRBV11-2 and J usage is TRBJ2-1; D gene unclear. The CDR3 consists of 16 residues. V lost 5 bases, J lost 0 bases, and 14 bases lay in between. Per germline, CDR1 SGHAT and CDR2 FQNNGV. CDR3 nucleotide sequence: TGTGCCAGCAGCCAGTTCTGTTCCAGCTCCTACAATGAGCAGTTCTTC. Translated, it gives CASSQFCSSSYNEQFF.

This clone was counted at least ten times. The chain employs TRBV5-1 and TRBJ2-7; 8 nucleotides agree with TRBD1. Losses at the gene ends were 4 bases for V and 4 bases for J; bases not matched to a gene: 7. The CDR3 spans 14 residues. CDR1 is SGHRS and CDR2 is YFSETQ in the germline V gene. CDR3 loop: CASSTGQGRYEQYF. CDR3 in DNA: TGCGCCAGCAGCACCGGACAGGGTCGGTACGAGCAGTACTTC.

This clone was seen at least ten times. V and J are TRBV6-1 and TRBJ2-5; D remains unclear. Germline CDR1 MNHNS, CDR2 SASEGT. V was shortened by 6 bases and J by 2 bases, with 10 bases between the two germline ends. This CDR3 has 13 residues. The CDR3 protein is CASSLVEQETQYF. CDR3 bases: TGTGCCAGCAGCCTAGTGGAACAAGAGACCCAGTACTTC.

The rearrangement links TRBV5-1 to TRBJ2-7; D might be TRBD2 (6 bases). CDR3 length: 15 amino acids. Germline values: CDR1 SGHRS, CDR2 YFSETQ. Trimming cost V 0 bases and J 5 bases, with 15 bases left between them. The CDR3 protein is CASSLEGRGGHEQYF. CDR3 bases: TGCGCCAGCAGCTTGGAAGGCCGGGGAGGACACGAGCAGTACTTC.